A selection of T cell receptor beta chains follows, all from one sample in a study of T cells after yellow fever vaccination. TCRdb called the 5' RACE reads again in MiXCR, with one record for every CDR3 protein. Among under 500,000 distinct CDR3 sequences listed, about 19% were seen once. This specimen was PBMCs, taken before the yellow fever booster vaccination. All receptors come from a man aged 18 to 30 who received the YFV17D yellow fever vaccine. Both conserved end residues are part of each CDR3. A D gene is named only where the DNA matches it firmly. Size is omitted from some rows. Given values are once, few, many or a class for expanded clones.

V gene: TRBV4-1
J gene: TRBJ1-1
clone size: -
D gene: TRBD1
CDR3 DNA: TGCGCCAGCAGCCACGACCCGACAGGGGCGCGGACTGAAGCTTTCTTT
CDR3 protein: CASSHDPTGARTEAFF

V gene: TRBV29-1
J gene: TRBJ2-5
clone size: few
D gene: -
CDR3 DNA: TGCAGCGTGGAACAGGCCGGAGAGACCCAGTACTTC
CDR3 protein: CSVEQAGETQYF

V gene: TRBV6-1
J gene: TRBJ1-4
clone size: -
D gene: TRBD1
CDR3 DNA: TGTGCCAGCAGGAGCGGGACAGCAGATGAAAAACTGTTTTTT
CDR3 protein: CASRSGTADEKLFF

V gene: TRBV7-2
J gene: TRBJ1-4
clone size: -
D gene: -
CDR3 DNA: TGTGCCAGCAGCTTACCGGGGGGGAGGGAAAAACTGTTTTTT
CDR3 protein: CASSLPGGREKLFF

V gene: TRBV4-3
J gene: TRBJ2-7
clone size: few
D gene: TRBD1
CDR3 DNA: TGCGCCAGCAGCCAACTGGGACAGGGTGCCTACGAGCAGTACTTC
CDR3 protein: CASSQLGQGAYEQYF

V gene: TRBV5-1
J gene: TRBJ2-3
clone size: few
D gene: -
CDR3 DNA: TGCGCCAGCAGCTTGCGCGGACCCGATCACACAGATACGCAGTATTTT
CDR3 protein: CASSLRGPDHTDTQYF

V gene: TRBV7-2
J gene: TRBJ2-5
clone size: once
D gene: -
CDR3 DNA: TGTGCCAGCAGCAGGGACTGGGAATTAGAGACCCAGTACTTC
CDR3 protein: CASSRDWELETQYF

V gene: TRBV18
J gene: TRBJ2-7
clone size: -
D gene: TRBD2
CDR3 DNA: TGTGCCAGCTCACCGACTAGCTTGAGGGGCTACGAGCAGTACTTC
CDR3 protein: CASSPTSLRGYEQYF

V gene: TRBV7-2
J gene: TRBJ2-1
clone size: many
D gene: -
CDR3 DNA: TGTGCCAGCAGCTTAGCTTGGACTAGGGGGAATGAGCAGTTCTTC
CDR3 protein: CASSLAWTRGNEQFF

V gene: TRBV6-5
J gene: TRBJ1-5
clone size: -
D gene: TRBD1
CDR3 DNA: TGTGCCAGCAGTTACTCCGGGACAGGGGTAGATCAGCCCCAGCATTTT
CDR3 protein: CASSYSGTGVDQPQHF

V gene: TRBV5-1
J gene: TRBJ2-3
clone size: many
D gene: TRBD2
CDR3 DNA: TGCGCCAGCAGCTCGGGAGGGGGGCCCAGCACAGATACGCAGTATTTT
CDR3 protein: CASSSGGGPSTDTQYF

V gene: TRBV6-2/TRBV6-3
J gene: TRBJ1-1
clone size: -
D gene: TRBD1
CDR3 DNA: TGTGCCAGCAGTCTTAATGCCGGGACAGGGGGACCTGAAGCTTTCTTT
CDR3 protein: CASSLNAGTGGPEAFF

V gene: TRBV27
J gene: TRBJ2-7
clone size: -
D gene: -
CDR3 DNA: TGTGCCAGCACCTCTTCTAGCACCCACTACGAGCAGTACTTC
CDR3 protein: CASTSSSTHYEQYF

V gene: TRBV20-1
J gene: TRBJ1-4
clone size: -
D gene: TRBD1
CDR3 DNA: TGCAGTGCTCTCGGACAGGGGGGGGAAAAACTGTTTTTT
CDR3 protein: CSALGQGGEKLFF

V gene: TRBV7-9
J gene: TRBJ2-3
clone size: few
D gene: -
CDR3 DNA: TGTGCCAGCAGCTTGTTTAGCGGCTCTAGCACAGATACGCAGTATTTT
CDR3 protein: CASSLFSGSSTDTQYF

V gene: TRBV6-1
J gene: TRBJ1-5
clone size: few
D gene: -
CDR3 DNA: TGTGCCAGCAGTCCTCGGAGGGGAGGAGGGGATCAGCCCCAGCATTTT
CDR3 protein: CASSPRRGGGDQPQHF

V gene: TRBV10-3
J gene: TRBJ1-2
clone size: -
D gene: TRBD1
CDR3 DNA: TGTGCCATCAGTTGGACAGGGGACAACTATGGCTACACCTTC
CDR3 protein: CAISWTGDNYGYTF

V gene: TRBV11-3
J gene: TRBJ2-1
clone size: few
D gene: -
CDR3 DNA: TGTGCCAGCAGCTTCCTTCGCGGGCGACAGAGGATTCTCGGGGAGCAGTTCTTC
CDR3 protein: CASSFLRGRQRILGEQFF

V gene: TRBV7-6
J gene: TRBJ2-5
clone size: -
D gene: -
CDR3 DNA: TGTGCCAGCAGCTTATCCCGGATAGAGACCCAGTACTTC
CDR3 protein: CASSLSRIETQYF

V gene: TRBV7-2
J gene: TRBJ2-3
clone size: -
D gene: TRBD2
CDR3 DNA: TGTGCCAGCAGCGGCGGGGGGTCAGATACGCAGTATTTT
CDR3 protein: CASSGGGSDTQYF

V gene: TRBV4-1
J gene: TRBJ2-3
clone size: many
D gene: -
CDR3 DNA: TGCGCCAGCAGCCAAGAGGGGCGTTCAGATACGCAGTATTTT
CDR3 protein: CASSQEGRSDTQYF

V gene: TRBV7-2
J gene: TRBJ1-2
clone size: -
D gene: -
CDR3 DNA: TGTGCCAGCAGCGCTCAAGGACCGAACTATGGCTACACCTTC
CDR3 protein: CASSAQGPNYGYTF

V gene: TRBV21-1
J gene: TRBJ1-1
clone size: few
D gene: -
CDR3 DNA: TGTGCCAGCAGCAAGGGGGGGGTTTCGTACACTGAAGCTTTCTTT
CDR3 protein: CASSKGGVSYTEAFF

V gene: TRBV3-1
J gene: TRBJ1-1
clone size: -
D gene: TRBD1
CDR3 DNA: TGTGCCAGCAACCAGGGGGCAGACACTGAAGCTTTCTTT
CDR3 protein: CASNQGADTEAFF

V gene: TRBV29-1
J gene: TRBJ2-3
clone size: -
D gene: TRBD2
CDR3 DNA: TGCAGCGTTGTCCCCGGGAGGGTGGATACGCAGTATTTT
CDR3 protein: CSVVPGRVDTQYF

V gene: TRBV4-3
J gene: TRBJ1-1
clone size: many
D gene: -
CDR3 DNA: TGCGCCAGCAGCCGGCAGGGCTTGAACACTGAAGCTTTCTTT
CDR3 protein: CASSRQGLNTEAFF

V gene: TRBV5-1
J gene: TRBJ2-4
clone size: -
D gene: -
CDR3 DNA: TGCGCCAGCAGCTTGGCGTCAGTAGACATTCAGTACTTC
CDR3 protein: CASSLASVDIQYF

V gene: TRBV20-1
J gene: TRBJ2-5
clone size: many
D gene: -
CDR3 DNA: TGCAGTGCTAGATCGGATTGGGCGGGGACCCAGTACTTC
CDR3 protein: CSARSDWAGTQYF

V gene: TRBV5-1
J gene: TRBJ2-2
clone size: few
D gene: -
CDR3 DNA: TGCGCCAGCAGCTTAGGGCCCCGGGTGAACACCGGGGAGCTGTTTTTT
CDR3 protein: CASSLGPRVNTGELFF

V gene: TRBV20-1
J gene: TRBJ1-2
clone size: few
D gene: -
CDR3 DNA: TGCAGTCCCTCTGATCCGGGGGACTATGGCTACACCTTC
CDR3 protein: CSPSDPGDYGYTF

V gene: TRBV4-2
J gene: TRBJ2-1
clone size: -
D gene: -
CDR3 DNA: TGTGCCAGCAGCCCACTCGCGGGGGCCTCCTACAATGAGCAGTTCTTC
CDR3 protein: CASSPLAGASYNEQFF

V gene: TRBV27
J gene: TRBJ1-5
clone size: few
D gene: -
CDR3 DNA: TGTGCCAGCAGTTTCAACAGGGTTCAGCCCCAGCATTTT
CDR3 protein: CASSFNRVQPQHF

V gene: TRBV9
J gene: TRBJ2-2
clone size: few
D gene: -
CDR3 DNA: TGTGCCAGCGAGGTGGACCTATTCACCGGGGAGCTGTTTTTT
CDR3 protein: CASEVDLFTGELFF

V gene: TRBV7-8
J gene: TRBJ2-1
clone size: -
D gene: TRBD2
CDR3 DNA: TGTGCCAGCAGCCCCAGGACTAGCGGGGGGGTTGAGCAGTTCTTC
CDR3 protein: CASSPRTSGGVEQFF

V gene: TRBV7-2
J gene: TRBJ2-3
clone size: few
D gene: -
CDR3 DNA: TGTGCCAGCAGCCCCCGGGGGACCACAGATACGCAGTATTTT
CDR3 protein: CASSPRGTTDTQYF

V gene: TRBV7-2
J gene: TRBJ2-3
clone size: -
D gene: -
CDR3 DNA: TGTGCCAGCAGTCTCCCGGGCGGGGCGCAGTATTTT
CDR3 protein: CASSLPGGAQYF

V gene: TRBV10-3
J gene: TRBJ1-5
clone size: few
D gene: -
CDR3 DNA: TGTGCCATCAGTGATGGCGGGGGGGAGAATCAGCCCCAGCATTTT
CDR3 protein: CAISDGGGENQPQHF

V gene: TRBV7-3
J gene: TRBJ2-5
clone size: -
D gene: -
CDR3 DNA: TGTGCCAGCAGTCCAGGGATGGGGCAAGAGACCCAGTACTTC
CDR3 protein: CASSPGMGQETQYF

V gene: TRBV4-3
J gene: TRBJ1-3
clone size: -
D gene: -
CDR3 DNA: TGCGCCAGCAGCCCGCAGGGGCTCGGAAACACCATATATTTT
CDR3 protein: CASSPQGLGNTIYF

V gene: TRBV5-1
J gene: TRBJ1-1
clone size: few
D gene: TRBD1
CDR3 DNA: TGCGCCAGCAGCCGTTACAGGGGGCAGACTGAAGCTTTCTTT
CDR3 protein: CASSRYRGQTEAFF

V gene: TRBV15
J gene: TRBJ1-2
clone size: -
D gene: -
CDR3 DNA: TGTGCCACCAGCATTGGGCAGGGTTTTGGCTACACCTTC
CDR3 protein: CATSIGQGFGYTF

V gene: TRBV28
J gene: TRBJ1-2
clone size: -
D gene: -
CDR3 DNA: TGTGCCAGCCAAGGGTACTATGGCTACACCTTC
CDR3 protein: CASQGYYGYTF

V gene: TRBV11-2
J gene: TRBJ2-5
clone size: -
D gene: -
CDR3 DNA: TGTGCCAGCCGGTCCTGGCAAGAGACCCAGTACTTC
CDR3 protein: CASRSWQETQYF